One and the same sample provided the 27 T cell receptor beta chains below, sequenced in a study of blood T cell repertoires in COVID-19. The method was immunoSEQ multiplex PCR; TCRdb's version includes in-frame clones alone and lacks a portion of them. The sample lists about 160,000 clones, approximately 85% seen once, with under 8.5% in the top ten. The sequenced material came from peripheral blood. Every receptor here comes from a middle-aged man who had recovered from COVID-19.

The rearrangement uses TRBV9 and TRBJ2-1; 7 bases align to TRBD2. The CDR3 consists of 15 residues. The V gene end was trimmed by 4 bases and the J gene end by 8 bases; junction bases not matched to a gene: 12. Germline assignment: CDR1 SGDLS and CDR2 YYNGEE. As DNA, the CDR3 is TGTGCCAGCAGCTCCCCGGGGCGGGAGAGGGATGAGCAGTTCTTC. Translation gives CASSSPGRERDEQFF.

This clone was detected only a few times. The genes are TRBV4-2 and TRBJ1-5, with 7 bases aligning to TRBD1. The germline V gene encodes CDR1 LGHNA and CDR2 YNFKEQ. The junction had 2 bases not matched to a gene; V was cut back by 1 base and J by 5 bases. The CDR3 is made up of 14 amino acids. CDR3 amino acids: CASSQGDSYQPQHF. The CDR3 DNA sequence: TGTGCCAGCAGCCAAGGGGACAGTTATCAGCCCCAGCATTTT.

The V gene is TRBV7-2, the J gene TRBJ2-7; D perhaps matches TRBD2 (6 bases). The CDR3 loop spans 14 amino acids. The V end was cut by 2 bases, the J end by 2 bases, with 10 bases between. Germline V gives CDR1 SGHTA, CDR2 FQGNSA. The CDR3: CASSLLGGAYEQYF. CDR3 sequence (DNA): TGTGCCAGCAGCTTACTCGGAGGGGCCTACGAGCAGTACTTC.

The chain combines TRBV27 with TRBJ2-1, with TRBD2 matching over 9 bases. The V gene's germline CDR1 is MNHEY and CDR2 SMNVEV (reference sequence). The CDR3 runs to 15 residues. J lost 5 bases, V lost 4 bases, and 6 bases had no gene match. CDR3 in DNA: TGTGCCAGCAGTTCCAGACTAGCGGTTGACAATGAGCAGTTCTTC. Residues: CASSSRLAVDNEQFF.

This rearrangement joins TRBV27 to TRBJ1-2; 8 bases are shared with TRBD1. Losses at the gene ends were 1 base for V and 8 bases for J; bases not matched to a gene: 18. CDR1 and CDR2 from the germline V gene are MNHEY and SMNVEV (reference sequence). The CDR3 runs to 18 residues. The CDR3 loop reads CASSLYYPPDREGGGYTF. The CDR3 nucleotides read TGTGCCAGCAGTTTATATTATCCCCCGGACAGGGAAGGGGGCGGCTACACCTTC.

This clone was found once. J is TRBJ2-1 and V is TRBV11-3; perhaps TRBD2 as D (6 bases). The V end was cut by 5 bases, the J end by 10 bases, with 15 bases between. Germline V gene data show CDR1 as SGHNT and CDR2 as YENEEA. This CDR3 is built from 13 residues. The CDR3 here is CASSPEAGPEQFF. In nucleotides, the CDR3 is TGTGCCAGCAGCCCTGAGGCGGGGCCCGAGCAGTTCTTC.

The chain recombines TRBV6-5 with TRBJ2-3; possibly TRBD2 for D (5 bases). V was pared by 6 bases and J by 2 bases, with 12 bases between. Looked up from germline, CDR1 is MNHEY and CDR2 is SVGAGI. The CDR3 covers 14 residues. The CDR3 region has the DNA TGTGCCAGCAGAAAGGACTTTCTCACAGATACGCAGTATTTT. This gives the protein CASRKDFLTDTQYF.

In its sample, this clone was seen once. The CDR3 bases are TGTGCCAGCAGCCCCGGGACAGGGGGTTCCTACGAGCAGTACTTC. Protein: CASSPGTGGSYEQYF. The rearrangement uses TRBV7-9 and TRBJ2-7, with 11 positions matching TRBD1. The trim removed 5 bases at V and 1 base at J, leaving 4 bases unmatched. Germline CDR1 and CDR2: SEHNR and FQNEAQ (reference sequence). This CDR3 has 15 amino acids.

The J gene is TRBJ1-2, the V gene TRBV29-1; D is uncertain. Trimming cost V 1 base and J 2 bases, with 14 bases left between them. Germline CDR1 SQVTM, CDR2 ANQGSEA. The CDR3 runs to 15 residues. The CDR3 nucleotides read TGCAGCGTTGAAGGGCTTACGGGGTTAAACTATGGCTACACCTTC. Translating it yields CSVEGLTGLNYGYTF.

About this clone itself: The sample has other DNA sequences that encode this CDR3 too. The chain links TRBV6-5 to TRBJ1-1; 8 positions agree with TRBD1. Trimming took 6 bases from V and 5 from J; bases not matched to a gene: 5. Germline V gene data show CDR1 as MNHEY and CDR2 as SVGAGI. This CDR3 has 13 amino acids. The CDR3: CASSYRQGTEAFF. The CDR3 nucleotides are TGTGCCAGCAGCTATAGACAGGGGACTGAAGCTTTCTTT.

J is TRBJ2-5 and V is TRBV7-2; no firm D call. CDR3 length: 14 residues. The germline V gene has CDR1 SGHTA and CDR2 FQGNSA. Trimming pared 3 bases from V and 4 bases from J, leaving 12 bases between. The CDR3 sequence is CASSFTESRETQYF. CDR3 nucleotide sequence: TGTGCCAGCAGCTTTACCGAGTCCCGAGAGACCCAGTACTTC.

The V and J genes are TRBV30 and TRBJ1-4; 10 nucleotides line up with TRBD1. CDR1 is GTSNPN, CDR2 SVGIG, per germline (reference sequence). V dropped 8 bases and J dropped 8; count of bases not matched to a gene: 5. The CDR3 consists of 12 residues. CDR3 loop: CAMDRGDEKLFF. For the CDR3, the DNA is TGTGCCATGGACAGGGGGGACGAAAAACTGTTTTTT.

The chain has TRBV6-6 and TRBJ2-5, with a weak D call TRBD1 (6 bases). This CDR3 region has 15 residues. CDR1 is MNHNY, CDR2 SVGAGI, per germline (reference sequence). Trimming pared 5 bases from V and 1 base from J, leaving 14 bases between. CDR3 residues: CASSHRASSQETQYF. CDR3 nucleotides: TGTGCCAGCAGTCACAGGGCGAGTTCCCAAGAGACCCAGTACTTC.

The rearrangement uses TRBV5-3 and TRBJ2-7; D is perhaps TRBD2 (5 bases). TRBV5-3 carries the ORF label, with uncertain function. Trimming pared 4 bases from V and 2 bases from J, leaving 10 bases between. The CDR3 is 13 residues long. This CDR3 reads CARSIERTYEQYF. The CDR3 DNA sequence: TGTGCCAGAAGCATCGAGCGGACCTACGAGCAGTACTTC.

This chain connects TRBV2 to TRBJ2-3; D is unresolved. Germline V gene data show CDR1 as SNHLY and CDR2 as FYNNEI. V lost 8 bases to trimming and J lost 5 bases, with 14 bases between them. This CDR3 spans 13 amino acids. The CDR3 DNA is TGTGCCAGCTCCATTCAGGATTTAGATACGCAGTATTTT. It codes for CASSIQDLDTQYF.

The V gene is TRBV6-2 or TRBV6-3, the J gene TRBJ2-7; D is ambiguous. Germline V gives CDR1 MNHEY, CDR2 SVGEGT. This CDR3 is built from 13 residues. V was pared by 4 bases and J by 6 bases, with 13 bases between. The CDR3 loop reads CASSSTEGGEQYF. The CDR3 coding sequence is TGTGCCAGCAGTTCTACAGAAGGTGGCGAGCAGTACTTC.

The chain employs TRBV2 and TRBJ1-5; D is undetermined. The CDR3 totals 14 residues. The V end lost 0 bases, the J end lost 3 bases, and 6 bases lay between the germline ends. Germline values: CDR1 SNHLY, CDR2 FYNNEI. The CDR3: CASSEAGYNQPQHF. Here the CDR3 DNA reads TGTGCCAGCAGTGAAGCGGGCTACAATCAGCCCCAGCATTTT.

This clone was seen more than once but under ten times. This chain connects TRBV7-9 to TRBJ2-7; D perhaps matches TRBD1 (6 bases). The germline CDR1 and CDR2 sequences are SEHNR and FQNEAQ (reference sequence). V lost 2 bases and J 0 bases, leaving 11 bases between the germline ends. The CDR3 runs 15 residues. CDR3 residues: CASSLTGQSSYEQYF. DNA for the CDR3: TGTGCCAGCAGCTTAACGGGACAAAGCTCCTACGAGCAGTACTTC.

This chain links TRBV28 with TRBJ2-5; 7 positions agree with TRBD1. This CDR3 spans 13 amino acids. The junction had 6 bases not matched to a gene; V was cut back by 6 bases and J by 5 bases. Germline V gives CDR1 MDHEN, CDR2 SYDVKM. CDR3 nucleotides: TGTGCCAGCAGACTCACAGGGGACGAGACCCAGTACTTC. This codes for CASRLTGDETQYF.

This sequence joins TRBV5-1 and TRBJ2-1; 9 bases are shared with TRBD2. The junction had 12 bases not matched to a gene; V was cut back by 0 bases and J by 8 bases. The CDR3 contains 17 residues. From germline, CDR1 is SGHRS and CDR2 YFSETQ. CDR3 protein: CASSLALAGVTFDEQFF. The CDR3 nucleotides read TGCGCCAGCAGCTTGGCTTTAGCGGGAGTGACTTTCGATGAGCAGTTCTTC.

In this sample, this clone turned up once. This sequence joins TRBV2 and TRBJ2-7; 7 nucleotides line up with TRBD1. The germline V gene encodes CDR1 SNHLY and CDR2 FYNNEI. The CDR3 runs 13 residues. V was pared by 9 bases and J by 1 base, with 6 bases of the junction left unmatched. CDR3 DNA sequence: TGTGCCAGTCACCGGGACAGATCCTACGAGCAGTACTTC. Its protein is CASHRDRSYEQYF.

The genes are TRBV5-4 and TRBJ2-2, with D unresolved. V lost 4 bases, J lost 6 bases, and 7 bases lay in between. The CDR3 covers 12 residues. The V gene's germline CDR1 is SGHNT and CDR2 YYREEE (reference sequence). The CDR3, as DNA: TGTGCCAGCAGCATGACTGCCGGGGAGCTGTTTTTT. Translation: CASSMTAGELFF.

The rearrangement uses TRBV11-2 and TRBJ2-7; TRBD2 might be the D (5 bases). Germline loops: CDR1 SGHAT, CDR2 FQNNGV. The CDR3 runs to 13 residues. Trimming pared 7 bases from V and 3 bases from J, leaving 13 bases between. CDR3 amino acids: CASNGLVLYEQYF. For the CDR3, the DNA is TGTGCCAGCAACGGACTCGTCCTCTACGAGCAGTACTTC. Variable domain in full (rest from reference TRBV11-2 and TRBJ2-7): EAGVAQSPRYKIIEKRQSVAFWCNPISGHATLYWYQQILGQGPKLLIQFQNNGVVDDSQLPKDRFSAERLKGVDSTLKIQPAKLEDSAVYLCASNGLVLYEQYFGPGTRLTVT.

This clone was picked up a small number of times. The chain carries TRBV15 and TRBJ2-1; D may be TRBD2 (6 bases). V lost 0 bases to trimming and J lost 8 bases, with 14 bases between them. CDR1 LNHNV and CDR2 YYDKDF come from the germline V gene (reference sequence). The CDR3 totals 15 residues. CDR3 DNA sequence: TGTGCCACCAGCAGAGAACGGTGGGGGGTGTATGAGCAGTTCTTC. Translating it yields CATSRERWGVYEQFF.

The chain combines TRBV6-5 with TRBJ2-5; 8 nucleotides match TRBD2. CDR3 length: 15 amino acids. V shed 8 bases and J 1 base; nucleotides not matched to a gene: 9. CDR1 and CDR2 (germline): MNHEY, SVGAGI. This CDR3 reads CASEVVAGSQETQYF. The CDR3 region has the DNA TGTGCCAGCGAAGTGGTAGCGGGGTCCCAAGAGACCCAGTACTTC.

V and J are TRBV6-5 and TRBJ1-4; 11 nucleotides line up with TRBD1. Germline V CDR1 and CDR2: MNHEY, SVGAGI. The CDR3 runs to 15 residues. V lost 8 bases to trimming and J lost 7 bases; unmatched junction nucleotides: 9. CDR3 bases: TGTGCCAGCGGGCCCCTGGGACAGGGGGTTGAAAAACTGTTTTTT. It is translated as CASGPLGQGVEKLFF.

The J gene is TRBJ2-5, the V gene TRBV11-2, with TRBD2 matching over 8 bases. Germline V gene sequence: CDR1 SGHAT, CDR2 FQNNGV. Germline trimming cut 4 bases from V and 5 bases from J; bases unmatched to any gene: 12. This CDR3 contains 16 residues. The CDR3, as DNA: TGTGCCAGCAGCTCGCCGGGAGGGGGGGGACTTGAGACCCAGTACTTC. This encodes CASSSPGGGGLETQYF. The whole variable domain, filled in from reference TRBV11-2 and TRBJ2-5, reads EAGVAQSPRYKIIEKRQSVAFWCNPISGHATLYWYQQILGQGPKLLIQFQNNGVVDDSQLPKDRFSAERLKGVDSTLKIQPAKLEDSAVYLCASSSPGGGGLETQYFGPGTRLLVL.